The entry below describes one T cell receptor beta chain. Its antigen is undetermined. The data belong to a study of cytomegalovirus exposure and HLA in healthy donors. Primers included in the PCR were 60 Vbeta and 13 Jbeta primers. The assay was immunoSEQ multiplex PCR, and TCRdb's table has in-frame clones only and misses some. The sample has about 150,000 clones, about two thirds seen once; the top ten hold approximately 2%. The CDR3 covers 16 residues. Germline CDR1 SGHRS, CDR2 YFSETQ. Study-level findings and limits: In an earlier analysis, productive rearrangement rates for most beta V segments clustered near 87% or 30%. Association with HLA alleles at 0.05 false discovery rate was found for 15,000 or so TCR beta sequences in a later analysis.

The chain carries TRBV5-1 and TRBJ2-5; 11 bases agree with TRBD1. The end of the DNA aligns better with TRBJ2-7, so the J call may be wrong. The sequenced material came from PBMCs. This TCR came from a man in his forties in good health and CMV-seronegative. CDR3 residues: CASRPSAGTGGYEQYF. DNA for the CDR3: TGCGCCAGCAGACCATCGGCCGGGACAGGGGGTTACGAGCAGTACTTC.